The rows below give T cell receptor beta chains drawn from one sample of a study of OX40 agonist ivuxolimab in advanced cancers. Libraries were prepared by immunoSEQ multiplex PCR; TCRdb keeps only in-frame clonotypes and omits some of them. The profile covers about 82,000 clones, with 70% to 90% appearing a single time and around 2% taken by the ten largest. This specimen was CD4+ or CD8+ T cells sorted from blood, taken in a trial of the OX40 agonist ivuxolimab. All receptors come from an adult with an advanced solid tumor such as melanoma, head and neck, liver or kidney cancer. CDR3s leave out the opening cysteine and the closing phenylalanine or tryptophan. Each record gives: J gene, V gene, D gene, CDR3 protein. The D gene is left open where the match is weak.

J gene: TRBJ2-4
V gene: TRBV10-1
D gene: NA
CDR3 protein: ASSEGGSSIQY

J gene: TRBJ2-2
V gene: TRBV10-3
D gene: NA
CDR3 protein: AISDGLSGNTGELF

J gene: TRBJ2-5
V gene: TRBV21-1
D gene: NA
CDR3 protein: ASSKGQFQETQY

J gene: TRBJ2-2
V gene: TRBV6-6
D gene: NA
CDR3 protein: ASTLGQNTGELF

J gene: TRBJ1-2
V gene: TRBV15
D gene: NA
CDR3 protein: ATSRGGEESYGYT

J gene: TRBJ2-1
V gene: TRBV4-1
D gene: NA
CDR3 protein: ASSQAHRTVTEQF

J gene: TRBJ2-1
V gene: TRBV5-4
D gene: TRBD2
CDR3 protein: ASSQGLAISNEQF

J gene: TRBJ2-2
V gene: TRBV5-8
D gene: TRBD1
CDR3 protein: ASSHRGRGTGELF

J gene: TRBJ2-1
V gene: TRBV18
D gene: NA
CDR3 protein: ASSPRVQQGPHNEQF

J gene: TRBJ2-5
V gene: TRBV27
D gene: TRBD2
CDR3 protein: ASSHPGEGRAAQY

J gene: TRBJ1-5
V gene: TRBV6-5
D gene: NA
CDR3 protein: ASSYSQGHQPQH

J gene: TRBJ1-5
V gene: TRBV6-1
D gene: NA
CDR3 protein: ASSVQGLSFQPQH

J gene: TRBJ2-1
V gene: TRBV29-1
D gene: NA
CDR3 protein: SVEEPGLQDEQF

J gene: TRBJ2-4
V gene: TRBV6-1
D gene: NA
CDR3 protein: ASSDSGLAKNIQY

J gene: TRBJ2-7
V gene: TRBV7-2
D gene: TRBD2
CDR3 protein: ASSLNPGLAGGYEQY

J gene: TRBJ1-5
V gene: TRBV5-6
D gene: TRBD1
CDR3 protein: ASSLGTGGQPQH

J gene: TRBJ1-1
V gene: TRBV5-1
D gene: NA
CDR3 protein: ASSTLQGDSEAF

J gene: TRBJ1-5
V gene: TRBV6-6
D gene: TRBD1
CDR3 protein: ASSTAGQGSNQPQH

J gene: TRBJ2-3
V gene: TRBV18
D gene: TRBD1
CDR3 protein: ASSPRGQGSADTQY

J gene: TRBJ2-5
V gene: TRBV9
D gene: TRBD2
CDR3 protein: ASSVGLAVGETQY

J gene: TRBJ2-5
V gene: TRBV18
D gene: NA
CDR3 protein: ASSPEAGTAKTQY

J gene: TRBJ1-2
V gene: TRBV2
D gene: TRBD1
CDR3 protein: ASSSRTGAGYT

J gene: TRBJ2-6
V gene: TRBV6-5
D gene: NA
CDR3 protein: ASRTATGANVLT